What follows describes a single TCR beta chain. The antigen is unknown. The data were obtained in a study of cytomegalovirus exposure and HLA in healthy donors. About the study: Early on, a data release was issued that held 80 million or so unique TCRs from HLA-typed donors.

Both 60 Vbeta primers and 13 Jbeta primers went into the PCR. Sequenced by immunoSEQ multiplex PCR; TCRdb stores in-frame clones only, minus some. The sample records about 130,000 clones, about 79% being singletons. Study observations and caveats: When analyzed later, the rates of TCR association showed variation by HLA locus, with DRB1 the most and HLA-C the fewest.

The receptor's source is a young man in good health and CMV-seronegative. The sample comprised PBMCs.

The CDR3 DNA reads TGTGCCAGCCGGACAGGGAGGGTTGGGACCCAGTACTTC. This translates into CASRTGRVGTQYF. The rearrangement joins TRBV6-5 to TRBJ2-5; a weak D match, TRBD1 (8 bases). CDR3 size: 13 residues. Germline CDR1 reads MNHEY; CDR2 reads SVGAGI. V lost 8 bases and J lost 7, with 17 bases in between.